The entry below gives a single T cell receptor (beta chain) sequence along with its context. The antigen is undetermined. Running of the assay took place at deep level. TCRdb keeps only in-frame clones here, not all; method: immunoSEQ multiplex PCR. The sample includes about 980,000 clones, approximately 76% seen only once; the top ten take 1.5%. The CDR3 is 17 residues long. V was pared by 6 bases and J by 2 bases, with 16 bases of the junction left unmatched. Germline loops: CDR1 SGHTA, CDR2 FQGNSA. This record belongs to a study of shared clonotypes between healthy human individuals. Background on the study: The cohort comprised a couple of women and a few men. Their ages spanned 18 to 49 years. CD4 naive and CD4 memory each took three plates per donor, while CD8 naive took two and CD8 memory one. Study results and limitations: Researchers sampled only blood; tissue repertoires likely differ.

Sequencing used memory CD4+ T cells sorted from blood. The subset is: CD45RA-negative fraction. This chain links TRBV7-2 with TRBJ2-7; 7 bases map to TRBD2. This sequence was found in a man in his late teens or twenties in good health. This chain's CDR3 is CASSLILQRGGAYEQYF. The CDR3 DNA is TGTGCCAGCAGTCTCATCCTCCAGCGGGGTGGGGCCTACGAGCAGTACTTC.